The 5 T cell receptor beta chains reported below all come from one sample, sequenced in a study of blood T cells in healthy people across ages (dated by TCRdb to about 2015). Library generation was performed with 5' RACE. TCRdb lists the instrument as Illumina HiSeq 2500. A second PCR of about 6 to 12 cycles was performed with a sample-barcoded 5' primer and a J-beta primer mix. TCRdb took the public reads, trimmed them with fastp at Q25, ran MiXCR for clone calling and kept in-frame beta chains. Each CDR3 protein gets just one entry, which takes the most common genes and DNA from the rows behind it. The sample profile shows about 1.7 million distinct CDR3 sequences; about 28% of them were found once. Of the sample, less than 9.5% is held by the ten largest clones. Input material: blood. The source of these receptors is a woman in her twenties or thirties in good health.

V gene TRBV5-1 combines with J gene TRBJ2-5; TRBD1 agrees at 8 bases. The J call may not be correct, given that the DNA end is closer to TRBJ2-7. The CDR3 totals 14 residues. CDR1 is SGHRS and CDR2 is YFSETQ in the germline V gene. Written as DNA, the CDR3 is TGCGCCAGCAGCAAGGACAGGGTTCTGTACGAGCAGTACTTC. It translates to CASSKDRVLYEQYF.

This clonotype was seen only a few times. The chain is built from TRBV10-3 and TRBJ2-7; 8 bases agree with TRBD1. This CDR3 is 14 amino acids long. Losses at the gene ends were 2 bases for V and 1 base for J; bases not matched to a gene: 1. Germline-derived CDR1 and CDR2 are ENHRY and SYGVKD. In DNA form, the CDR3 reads TGTGCCATCAGTGAGGGACAGGGATCCTACGAGCAGTACTTC. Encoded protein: CAISEGQGSYEQYF.

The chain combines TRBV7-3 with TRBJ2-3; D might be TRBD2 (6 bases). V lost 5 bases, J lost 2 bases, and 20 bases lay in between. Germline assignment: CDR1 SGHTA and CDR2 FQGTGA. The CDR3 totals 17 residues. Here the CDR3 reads CASSPMLPGVPTDTQYF. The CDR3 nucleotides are TGTGCCAGCAGCCCCATGCTCCCGGGGGTTCCCACAGATACGCAGTATTTT.

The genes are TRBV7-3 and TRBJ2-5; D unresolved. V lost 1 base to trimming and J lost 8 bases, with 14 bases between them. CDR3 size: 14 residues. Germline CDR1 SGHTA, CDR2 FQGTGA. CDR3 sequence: CASSLSPSSRTQYF. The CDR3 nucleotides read TGTGCCAGCAGCTTAAGTCCGTCCTCGAGAACCCAGTACTTC.

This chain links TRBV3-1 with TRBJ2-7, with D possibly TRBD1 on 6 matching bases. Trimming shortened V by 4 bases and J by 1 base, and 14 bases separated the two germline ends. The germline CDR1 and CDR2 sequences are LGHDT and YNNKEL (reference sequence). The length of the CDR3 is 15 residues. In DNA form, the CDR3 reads TGTGCCAGCAGCCCTTGGACAGTTACTTCCTACGAGCAGTACTTC. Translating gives CASSPWTVTSYEQYF.